The 9 T cell receptor beta chains below were found in one sample sequenced in a study of kidney transplant recipient with SARS-CoV-2 infection. MiXCR, applied by TCRdb to the reads, yields one record per CDR3 protein. This table has 200,000 to 250,000 distinct CDR3 sequences, 29% appearing once. The sequenced sample was a blood sample, obtained at baseline and between days 110 and 120 from a kidney transplant recipient. Every receptor here comes from a young adult male patient who had COVID-19 and was a kidney transplant recipient. Part of the T cells may come from the graft donor.

The table lists this clonotype with many counts. The V gene is TRBV6-5, the J gene TRBJ1-6; no reliable D call. The V gene's germline CDR1 is MNHEY and CDR2 SVGAGI. Trimming removed 5 bases from V and 0 bases from J, with 11 bases in between. This CDR3 comprises 16 residues. The CDR3, as DNA: TGTGCCAGCAGTGCTCGCGAGAGCTCCTATAATTCACCCCTCCACTTT. This codes for CASSARESSYNSPLHF.

In the case of this clonotype: A much larger clonotype is one base distant, so this may be a read error. The chain's CDR3 is CASKRVGNSNQPQHF. The CDR3 DNA reads as TGTGCCAGTAAGAGGGTCGGGAATAGCAATCAGCCCCAGCATTTT. The rearrangement uses TRBV19 and TRBJ1-5; D is unresolved. CDR1 and CDR2 (germline): LNHDA, SQIVND (reference sequence). The CDR3 spans 15 residues. Trimming stripped 7 bases from V and 0 bases from J, with 13 bases between.

This clonotype was counted ten times or more. The gene calls are TRBV6-2 or TRBV6-3 and TRBJ1-1, with D uncertain. Germline CDR1 is MNHEY and CDR2 is SVGEGT. This CDR3 is 14 amino acids long. V was shortened by 4 bases and J by 3 bases, with 12 bases between the two germline ends. CDR3 sequence reads: CASSFQEHDTEAFF. In DNA, the CDR3 is TGTGCCAGCAGTTTTCAGGAGCATGACACTGAAGCTTTCTTT.

On this clonotype: Given a much more abundant clone one base away, this may be a read error. The V and J genes are TRBV6-5 and TRBJ2-3, with D possibly matching TRBD2 (5 bases). Germline-derived CDR1 and CDR2 are MNHEY and SVGAGI. V was shortened by 10 bases and J by 4 bases, with 18 bases between the two germline ends. CDR3 length: 14 residues. The CDR3 reads CANGTSWAADTQYF. DNA for the CDR3: TGTGCCAACGGAACTAGTTGGGCCGCAGATACGCAGTATTTT.

The DNA of the CDR3 is TGTGCCAGCAGCTTATGGAACACAGATACGCAGTATTTT. Translated: CASSLWNTDTQYF. The V and J genes are TRBV7-3 and TRBJ2-3; D remains unclear. The CDR3 is made up of 13 amino acids. The V end lost 2 bases, the J end lost 2 bases, and 5 bases lay between the germline ends. In germline, CDR1 is SGHTA, CDR2 FQGTGA.

Comment on this clonotype: A read error is possible here, since a much larger clone lies one base away. This chain joins TRBV3-1 and TRBJ1-2; the D is unclear. This CDR3 is built from 17 residues. Per germline, CDR1 LGHDT and CDR2 YNNKEL (reference sequence). DNA of the CDR3: TGTGCCGGCAGCAATAACTGCACCCTTCGAAAGACCTATGGCTACACCTTC. Protein: CAGSNNCTLRKTYGYTF.

This clonotype was seen repeatedly, ten times or more. The chain has TRBV6-6 and TRBJ1-2, with D uncertain. Germline V gene sequence: CDR1 MNHNY, CDR2 SVGAGI (reference sequence). The CDR3 totals 17 residues. V lost 5 bases and J lost 4, with 23 bases in between. CDR3 protein: CASSSVGGGRKTYGYTF. DNA for the CDR3: TGTGCCAGCAGTAGTGTTGGAGGTGGGAGAAAGACCTATGGCTACACCTTC.

For this clonotype: Germline and junction disagree at one end, which may indicate a read error. The V gene is TRBV6-2 or TRBV6-3, the J gene TRBJ2-3; D unresolved. Germline lookup yields CDR1 MNHEY and CDR2 SVGEGT. The CDR3 is made up of 16 amino acids. CDR3 residues: CASSDSATASTDTQYF. CDR3 DNA: TGTGCCAGCAGTGACTCGGCGACCGCCAGCACAGATACGCAGTATTTT.

About this clonotype: A much larger clone sits a single nucleotide away, making a read error possible. Because it lacks the conserved phenylalanine or tryptophan at the end, this CDR3 is likely a read error. The chain couples TRBV27 to TRBJ1-1, with TRBD1 matching over 8 bases. The ends lost 5 bases at V and 5 bases at J; junction bases unmatched: 4. CDR3 length equals 13 residues. The germline V gene has CDR1 MNHEY and CDR2 SMNVEV (reference sequence). CDR3: CASSATGETEAFS. In DNA form, the CDR3 reads TGTGCCAGCAGTGCGACAGGGGAGACTGAAGCTTTCTCT.